Sequencing of this TCR beta chain was carried out in a study of vaccination effects on CD4 cells after COVID-19. About the research overall: Sampling occurred a median 72 days post second dose, range 14 to 241.

This CDR3 has 13 residues. Germline assignment: CDR1 SGHRS and CDR2 YFSETQ. V was cut by 3 bases and J by 5 bases, with 11 bases left in between. The data were produced by immunoSEQ multiplex PCR, yet TCRdb's version contains in-frame clones alone and is incomplete. The table lists tens of thousands of clones, around 82% of them singletons, with roughly 2% in the top ten. This clone was seen once. Antigen: not known. Expansion with viral peptide pools was applied to antigen-specific CD4+ T cells by the ViraFEST assay prior to sequencing. The culture ran for 10 days before CD4+ T cells were isolated. Participants were given two doses of BNT162b2 or mRNA-1273 vaccine. A half-medium replacement with IL-2 medium was carried out on days 3 and 7. General study results and limits: Whether induced by infection or by vaccine, clones showed marked clonal contraction late after vaccination.

This specimen consisted of CD4+ T cells from PBMCs cultured with HCoV-OC43 spike peptides, obtained after COVID-19 vaccination. Subset reported: HCoV-OC43 spike overlapping peptide pool stimulation. The TCR was taken from a human donor who received a COVID-19 vaccine. This sequence joins TRBV5-1 and TRBJ1-1; perhaps TRBD1 as D (5 bases). The chain's CDR3 is CASSWSRETEAFF. The CDR3 DNA reads TGCGCCAGCAGCTGGAGCAGGGAGACTGAAGCTTTCTTT.